Listed below are T cell receptor beta chains from one sample, sequenced in a study of molecular identifiers for immune sequencing clone quantification. TCRdb called the PCR reads again in MiXCR, with one record for every CDR3 protein. The sample has about 640,000 distinct CDR3 sequences; around 20% are singletons. The sample was naive CD8+ T cells from blood, with Jurkat cell RNA spiked in. The receptor set was obtained from a human donor in good health. Some libraries in this study had Jurkat cell RNA spiked in. The CDR3 runs from the conserved cysteine through the conserved F or W. The D gene is left open where the match is weak. The listing skips clone size in some rows; elsewhere it reads once, few, many or a size class.

NA	TRBV6-5	TRBJ1-5	many	TGTGCCAGCAGTTACTCCGCCGTCCAGCCCCAGCATTTT	CASSYSAVQPQHF
NA	TRBV7-2	TRBJ1-2	many	TGTGCCAGCAGCTCCGGACGGTTCTATGGCTACACCTTC	CASSSGRFYGYTF
NA	TRBV15	TRBJ1-5	many	TGTGCCACCAGCAGAGAACAAGGACGGTACCAGCCCCAGCATTTT	CATSREQGRYQPQHF
TRBD2	TRBV6-5	TRBJ2-3	many	TGTGCCAGCAGTTCCCCGGCTAGCGGATACACAGATACGCAGTATTTT	CASSSPASGYTDTQYF
NA	TRBV27	TRBJ1-5	NA	TGTGCCAGCAGTTTACTAGGGTTAGGGCAGCCCCAGCATTTT	CASSLLGLGQPQHF
TRBD1	TRBV30	TRBJ2-7	NA	TGTGCCTGGAGTTGGACAGGGGGCTTTCGTGGCTACGAGCAGTACTTC	CAWSWTGGFRGYEQYF
NA	TRBV6-1	TRBJ1-3	NA	TGTGCCAGCAGTGAACCAAGCTCTGGAAACACCATATATTTT	CASSEPSSGNTIYF
NA	TRBV30	TRBJ2-7	NA	TGTGCCTGGAGTGTACTTGGGTACAAGCAGTACTTC	CAWSVLGYKQYF
TRBD1	TRBV5-1	TRBJ2-7	NA	TGCGCCAGCAGCTTGGCCCTCGACAGGGGGACCTACGAGCAGTACTTC	CASSLALDRGTYEQYF
NA	TRBV27	TRBJ1-1	few	TGTGCCAGCAGTTTAAGTTCAGGGTGGTTGAAAACTGAAGCTTTCTTT	CASSLSSGWLKTEAFF
NA	TRBV4-1	TRBJ2-3	NA	TGCGCCGGCAGCCAAGGTTCGGGGAGCACAGATACGCGGTATTTT	CAGSQGSGSTDTRYF
TRBD2	TRBV29-1	TRBJ2-1	many	TGCAGCGTAGCCGCTGGACTAGCGGGGGGTAGTGAGCAGTTCTTC	CSVAAGLAGGSEQFF
NA	TRBV19	TRBJ2-2	NA	TGTGCCAGTAGTACGGCCCCCGGGGAGCTGTTTTTT	CASSTAPGELFF
NA	TRBV19	TRBJ1-1	NA	TGTGCCAGTAAATACGGGGAATGGAACACTGAAGCTTTCTTT	CASKYGEWNTEAFF
TRBD1	TRBV4-1	TRBJ1-1	many	TGCGCCAGCAGCCGTTACAGGGGGGTGGCGGACACTGAAGCTTTCTTT	CASSRYRGVADTEAFF
TRBD2	TRBV4-1	TRBJ2-1	many	TGCGCCAGCAGCCCCTGGGAGCGGGAGGGCAATGAGCAGTTCTTC	CASSPWEREGNEQFF
NA	TRBV11-2	TRBJ2-3	many	TGTGCCAGCAGCTTAGTGTATCAGGGCCTCCAGTATTTT	CASSLVYQGLQYF
TRBD2	TRBV13	TRBJ2-1	few	TGTGCCAGCAGCGCTGGGGTCGCGGGGGGCCCAGTCTGGAATGAGCAGTTCTTC	CASSAGVAGGPVWNEQFF
NA	TRBV27	TRBJ2-3	many	TGTGCCAGCAGTCCGAAGGCGGGGATCTCAGATACGCAGTATTTT	CASSPKAGISDTQYF
TRBD1	TRBV7-9	TRBJ2-4	many	TGTGCCAGCAGCTCCGGGACAGTTAATACCAAAAACATTCAGTACTTC	CASSSGTVNTKNIQYF
NA	TRBV7-9	TRBJ2-4	many	TGTGCCAGCAGCACACGGGAAAACATTCAGTACTTC	CASSTRENIQYF
TRBD1	TRBV11-2	TRBJ2-7	many	TGTGCCAGCAGCTCCACAGGGGGCCCCGAGCAGTACTTC	CASSSTGGPEQYF
NA	TRBV7-9	TRBJ2-7	NA	TGTGCCAGCAGCTTAGGCGTGCCAGGGGAACTTGACTACGAGCAGTACTTC	CASSLGVPGELDYEQYF
NA	TRBV5-3	TRBJ2-2	NA	TGTGCCAGCAGCACCGGACCCCAAAGAACGAACACCGGGGAGCTGTTTTTT	CASSTGPQRTNTGELFF
TRBD2	TRBV20-1	TRBJ2-7	many	TGCAGTGCTAGAGCCTGGTCGCTAGCGGAGTTCTACGAGCAGTACTTC	CSARAWSLAEFYEQYF
NA	TRBV24-1	TRBJ1-1	many	TGTGCCACCAGGGCGGGGGCGCGTACTGAAGCTTTCTTT	CATRAGARTEAFF
NA	TRBV24-1	TRBJ2-2	NA	TGTGACACCAGTGATTTGGTGTCCGGGGAGCTGTTTTTT	CDTSDLVSGELFF
NA	TRBV27	TRBJ2-7	many	TGTGCCAGCACCCGGGACGGTTCGGGCTACGAGCAGTACTTC	CASTRDGSGYEQYF
NA	TRBV6-5	TRBJ2-7	many	TGTGCCAGCAGTTACAGGGGCCCCAGCTCCTACGAGCAGTACTTC	CASSYRGPSSYEQYF
NA	TRBV24-1	TRBJ2-3	many	TGTGCCACCAGTGATTTCCGCACAGATACGCAGTATTTT	CATSDFRTDTQYF
TRBD1	TRBV27	TRBJ1-2	few	TGTGCCAGCAGCCCCTGGGACAGGGGAGACTATGGCTACACCTTC	CASSPWDRGDYGYTF
NA	TRBV28	TRBJ1-1	NA	TGTGCCAGCACCATCGGAGGTTCTGGCACTGAAGCTCTCTTT	CASTIGGSGTEALF
TRBD1	TRBV2	TRBJ1-1	NA	TGTGCCAGCAGTGAACCGGGACAGGGAGACACTGAAGCTTTCTTT	CASSEPGQGDTEAFF
NA	TRBV6-4	TRBJ2-1	few	TGTGCCAGCGGGCTAGTTGGTAATGAGCAGTTCTTC	CASGLVGNEQFF
NA	TRBV14	TRBJ2-3	many	TGTGCCAGCAGCCAAGATTCAGTGAAGAGAGATACGCAGTATTTT	CASSQDSVKRDTQYF
TRBD1	TRBV11-2	TRBJ1-1	few	TGTGCCAGCAGCTATTTTACAGGGGGCACTGAAGCTTTCTTT	CASSYFTGGTEAFF
NA	TRBV27	TRBJ2-3	NA	TGTGCCAGCAGTTTTGGAAGGTTTGCAGATACGCAGTATTTT	CASSFGRFADTQYF
NA	TRBV7-9	TRBJ2-7	many	TGTGCCAGCAGCTTAGCGGGAGGTTGGGAGCAGTACTTC	CASSLAGGWEQYF
TRBD1	TRBV20-1	TRBJ2-3	many	TGCAGTGCTTTCTGGACAGGGGGCGCGGCAGATACGCAGTATTTT	CSAFWTGGAADTQYF
TRBD1	TRBV4-1	TRBJ2-7	many	TGCGCCAGCAGCCTCGGGACAGAGCGCTCCTACGAGCAGTACTTC	CASSLGTERSYEQYF
NA	TRBV27	TRBJ2-1	many	TGTGCCAGCAGTTTACAGGGACCCACCTACAATGAGCAGTTCTTC	CASSLQGPTYNEQFF
NA	TRBV27	TRBJ1-1	many	TGTGCCAGCAGTAAACGAAACACTGAAGCTTTCTTT	CASSKRNTEAFF
TRBD1	TRBV11-2	TRBJ2-5	many	TGTGCCAGCAGCTTGGGACAGGCCCAAAACCAAGAGACCCAGTACTTC	CASSLGQAQNQETQYF
NA	TRBV20-1	TRBJ2-7	many	TGCAGTGCTAGAGATCTAGCATTGGACGAGCAGTACTTC	CSARDLALDEQYF
NA	TRBV27	TRBJ2-7	many	TGTGCCAGCAGTTTATTGGGGCGGGAAGACGAGCAGTACTTC	CASSLLGREDEQYF
TRBD2	TRBV19	TRBJ2-2	many	TGTGCCAGTAGTATGTTGGCCGGACTAGCGGGGGGGCTCACCGGGGAGCTGTTTTTT	CASSMLAGLAGGLTGELFF
NA	TRBV19	TRBJ1-1	many	TGTGCCAGTAGTATAGTAACAGGGAACACTGAAGCTTTCTTT	CASSIVTGNTEAFF
NA	TRBV19	TRBJ2-1	few	TGTGCCAGTAGTCAGGGGCAACCTACCTACAATGAGCAGTTCTTC	CASSQGQPTYNEQFF
TRBD1	TRBV13	TRBJ2-4	many	TGTGCCAGCAGCTTTAACAGGGGTTCGGGCGCCAAAAACATTCAGTACTTC	CASSFNRGSGAKNIQYF
TRBD1	TRBV29-1	TRBJ2-3	many	TGCAGCGTTGAAGATGAGGCGCAGGGGGACACAGATACGCAGTATTTT	CSVEDEAQGDTDTQYF
NA	TRBV7-8	TRBJ2-6	many	TGTGCCAGCAGCGATCTGGCCGGGGCCAACGTCCTGACTTTC	CASSDLAGANVLTF
NA	TRBV7-2	TRBJ1-3	many	TGTGCCAGCAGCTTAGGGGTGGCTGGAAACACCATATATTTT	CASSLGVAGNTIYF
TRBD2	TRBV12-5	TRBJ2-1	NA	TGTGCTAGTGGTTTGACCATAGCGGGGGGCTCCTACAATGAGCAGTTCTTC	CASGLTIAGGSYNEQFF
TRBD2	TRBV4-3	TRBJ2-3	NA	TGCGCCAGCAGCCAAGATTTTCAGCGGGAGTCCACAGATGCGCAGTATTTT	CASSQDFQRESTDAQYF
NA	TRBV3-1	TRBJ1-2	NA	TGTGCCAGCAGCCAAGACCCCCAGCAGTACCACTATGGCTACACCTTC	CASSQDPQQYHYGYTF